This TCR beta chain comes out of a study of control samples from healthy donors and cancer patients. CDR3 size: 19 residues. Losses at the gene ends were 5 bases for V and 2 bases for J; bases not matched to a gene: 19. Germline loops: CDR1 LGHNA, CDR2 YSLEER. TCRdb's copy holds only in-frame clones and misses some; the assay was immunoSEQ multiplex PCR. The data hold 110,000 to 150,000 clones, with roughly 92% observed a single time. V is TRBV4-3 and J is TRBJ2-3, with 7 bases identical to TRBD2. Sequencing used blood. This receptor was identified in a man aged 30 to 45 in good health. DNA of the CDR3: TGCGCCAGCAGCGCACGGGCCCCCTCGACTAGCCTACACACAGATACGCAGTATTTT. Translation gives CASSARAPSTSLHTDTQYF.